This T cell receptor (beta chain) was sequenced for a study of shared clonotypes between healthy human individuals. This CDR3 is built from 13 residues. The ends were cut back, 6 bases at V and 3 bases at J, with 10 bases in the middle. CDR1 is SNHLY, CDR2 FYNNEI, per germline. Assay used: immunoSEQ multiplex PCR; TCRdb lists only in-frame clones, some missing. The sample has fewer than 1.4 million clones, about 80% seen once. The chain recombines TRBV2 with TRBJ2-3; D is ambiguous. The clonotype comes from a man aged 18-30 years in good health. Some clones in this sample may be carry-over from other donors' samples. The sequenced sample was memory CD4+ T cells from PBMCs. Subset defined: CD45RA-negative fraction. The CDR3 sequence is CASRVRQTDTQYF. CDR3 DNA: TGTGCCAGCAGAGTCCGACAAACAGATACGCAGTATTTT.